The present entry profiles one T cell receptor beta chain with its context. Its antigen remains unknown. This specimen comes from a study of CD8 T cells in Susac syndrome. Study context: At the time their blood was drawn, patients with Susac syndrome were either therapy-naive, on corticosteroids (with some of them also receiving intravenous immunoglobulin), or on intravenous immunoglobulin alone.

The study, taken as a whole, reports: Roughly 5 Susac-specific public clones appeared in CD8+ TEMRA repertoires, and around 16 in total CD8+ repertoires.

Random hexamers were used to reverse transcribe an amount of about 0.45 to 1 ug RNA. TCR beta CDR3 was amplified by immunoSEQ covering 54 Vbeta and 13 Jbeta. A single record per CDR3 protein comes from TCRdb applying MiXCR to the immunoSEQ multiplex PCR reads. The table shows around 79,000 distinct CDR3 sequences, with approximately 94% occurring only once. Trimming stripped 6 bases from V and 5 bases from J, with 14 bases between. Germline loops: CDR1 MNHEY, CDR2 SVGAGI. This CDR3 spans 14 amino acids. This chain joins TRBV6-5 and TRBJ1-5; no reliable D call. Sequencing input: CD8+ T cells from PBMCs. This sequence was found in a human donor with Susac syndrome. CDR3 DNA sequence: TGTGCCAGCAGCGAGAACAGAAGACATCAGCCCCAGCATTTT. Its protein is CASSENRRHQPQHF.